The clone carrying this T cell receptor beta chain was observed a single time. This entry is derived from a study of blood T cell repertoires in COVID-19. Authors' data handling: Quantification of nucleated cells was approximated via reference gene primer amplification. Some clones are missing from TCRdb's copy, which holds only in-frame ones; the method was immunoSEQ multiplex PCR. The V and J calls and the clone size are those of that table, but D and trimming were determined from the DNA. The data show 150,000 or so clones, with roughly 88% seen just once and roughly 4.3% held by the top ten. Germline-derived CDR1 and CDR2 are MDHEN and SYDVKM. V lost 7 bases and J 12 bases, leaving 19 bases between the germline ends. The CDR3 consists of 14 residues.

The rearrangement joins TRBV28 to TRBJ1-6; TRBD1 is a possible D gene (5 bases). This receptor was taken from a man in his forties or fifties who had recovered from COVID-19. Input material: PBMCs or T cells enriched from blood (not recorded which). As DNA, the CDR3 is TGTGCCAGCACCTCCGAAGTAGGGGTTCGACCCCTCCACTTT. Protein sequence: CASTSEVGVRPLHF.